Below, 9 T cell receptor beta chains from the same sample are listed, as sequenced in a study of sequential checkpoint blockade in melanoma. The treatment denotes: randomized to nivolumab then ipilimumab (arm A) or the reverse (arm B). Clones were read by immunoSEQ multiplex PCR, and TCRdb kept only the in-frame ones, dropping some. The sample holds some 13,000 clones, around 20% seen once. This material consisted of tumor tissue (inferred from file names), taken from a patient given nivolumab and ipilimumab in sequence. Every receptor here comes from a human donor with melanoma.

CDR3 sequence (DNA): TGTGCCAGTAGTATCGGTAGGGGGAAACAGCCCCAGCATTTT. It is translated as CASSIGRGKQPQHF. V and J are TRBV19 and TRBJ1-5; maybe TRBD1 (6 bases). CDR1 LNHDA and CDR2 SQIVND come from the germline V gene (reference sequence). V was cut by 3 bases and J by 7 bases, with 13 bases left in between. The CDR3 consists of 14 residues. Full variable domain (missing parts from reference TRBV19 and TRBJ1-5): DGGITQSPKYLFRKEGQNVTLSCEQNLNHDAMYWYRQDPGQGLRLIYYSQIVNDFQKGDIAEGYSVSREKKESFPLTVTSAQKNPTAFYLCASSIGRGKQPQHFGDGTRLSIL.

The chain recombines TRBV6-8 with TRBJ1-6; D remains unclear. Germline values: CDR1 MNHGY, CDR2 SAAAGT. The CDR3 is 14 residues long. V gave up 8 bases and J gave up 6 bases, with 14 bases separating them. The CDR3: CASVGFGRNSPLHF. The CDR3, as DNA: TGTGCCAGCGTGGGCTTTGGACGTAATTCACCCCTCCACTTT.

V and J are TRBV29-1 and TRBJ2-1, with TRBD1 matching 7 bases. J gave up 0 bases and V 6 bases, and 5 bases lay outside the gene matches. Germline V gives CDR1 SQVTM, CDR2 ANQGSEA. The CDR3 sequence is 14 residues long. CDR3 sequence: CSVPRDSSYNEQFF. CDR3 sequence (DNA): TGCAGCGTACCCCGGGACAGCTCCTACAATGAGCAGTTCTTC.

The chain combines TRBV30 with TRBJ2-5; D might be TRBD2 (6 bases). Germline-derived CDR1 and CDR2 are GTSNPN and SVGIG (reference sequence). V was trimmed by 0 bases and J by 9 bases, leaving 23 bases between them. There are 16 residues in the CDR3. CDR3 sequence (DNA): TGTGCCTGGAGTGTACCGGTGGGAGGACCGCCCAGGGCCCAGTACTTC. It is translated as CAWSVPVGGPPRAQYF.

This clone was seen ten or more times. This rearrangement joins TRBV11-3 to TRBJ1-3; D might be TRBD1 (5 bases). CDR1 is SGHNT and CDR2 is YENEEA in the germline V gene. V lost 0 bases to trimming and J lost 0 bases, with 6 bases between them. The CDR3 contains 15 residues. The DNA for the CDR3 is TGTGCCAGCAGCTTAGACAGGGACTCTGGAAACACCATATATTTT. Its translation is CASSLDRDSGNTIYF.

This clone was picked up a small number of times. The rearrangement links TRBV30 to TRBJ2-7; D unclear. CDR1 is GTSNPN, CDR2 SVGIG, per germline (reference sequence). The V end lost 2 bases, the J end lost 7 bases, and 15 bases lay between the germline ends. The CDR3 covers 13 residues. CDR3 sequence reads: CAWSNLMVGEQYF. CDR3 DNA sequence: TGTGCCTGGAGTAACCTCATGGTTGGGGAGCAGTACTTC.

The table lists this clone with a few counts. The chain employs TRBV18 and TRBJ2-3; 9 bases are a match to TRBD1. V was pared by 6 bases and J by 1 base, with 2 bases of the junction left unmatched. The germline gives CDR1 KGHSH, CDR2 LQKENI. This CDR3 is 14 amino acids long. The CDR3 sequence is CASSRQGGTDTQYF. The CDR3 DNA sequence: TGTGCCAGCTCCAGACAGGGGGGCACAGATACGCAGTATTTT.

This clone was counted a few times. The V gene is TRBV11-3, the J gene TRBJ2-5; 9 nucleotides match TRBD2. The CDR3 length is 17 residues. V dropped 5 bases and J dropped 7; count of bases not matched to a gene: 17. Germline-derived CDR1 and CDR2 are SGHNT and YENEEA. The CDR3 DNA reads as TGTGCCAGCAGCCCCCCTGGAGCGGGGGGCCGTTTAGGGACCCAGTACTTC. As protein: CASSPPGAGGRLGTQYF.

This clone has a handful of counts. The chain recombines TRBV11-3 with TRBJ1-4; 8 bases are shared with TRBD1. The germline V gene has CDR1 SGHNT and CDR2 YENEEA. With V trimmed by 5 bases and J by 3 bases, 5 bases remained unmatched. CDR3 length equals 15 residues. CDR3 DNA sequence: TGTGCCAGCAGCCGGGAGACAGGGGCTAATGAAAAACTGTTTTTT. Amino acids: CASSRETGANEKLFF.